The next 5 T cell receptor beta chains were all read from a single sample in a study of blood T cell repertoires in COVID-19. The repertoire was sequenced with immunoSEQ multiplex PCR; TCRdb's copy has only in-frame clones and lacks some. The profile covers about 360,000 clones, with 88% appearing a single time and roughly 2% taken by the ten largest. The source material was PBMCs or T cells enriched from blood (not recorded which). Every receptor here comes from a woman between 40 and 50 years old with acute COVID-19.

V usage is TRBV2 and J usage is TRBJ1-1; 8 bases match TRBD1. The V gene's germline CDR1 is SNHLY and CDR2 FYNNEI. This CDR3 has 15 amino acids. The J segment lost 1 base and the V segment lost 4 bases, leaving 5 bases of the junction unmatched. CDR3 DNA: TGTGCCAGCAGTGGGGCCGGGACAGGGAACACTGAAGCTTTCTTT. Its protein is CASSGAGTGNTEAFF.

The rearrangement uses TRBV5-4 and TRBJ2-2, with a possible D match to TRBD1 (7 bases). From germline, CDR1 is SGHNT and CDR2 YYREEE (reference sequence). V was pared by 3 bases and J by 5 bases, with 14 bases between. The CDR3 has 15 amino acids. CDR3 DNA: TGTGCCAGCAGCTCAGGGGGGAGCGGGACCGGGGAGCTGTTTTTT. Amino acid sequence: CASSSGGSGTGELFF.

This rearrangement joins TRBV30 to TRBJ2-4; no reliable D call. The V gene's germline CDR1 is GTSNPN and CDR2 SVGIG (reference sequence). Trimming took off 0 bases at V and 0 bases at J, with 12 bases between the two ends. The length of the CDR3 is 16 residues. The CDR3, as DNA: TGTGCCTGGAGTGTCCCACTGCGGCTAGCCAAAAACATTCAGTACTTC. Translation: CAWSVPLRLAKNIQYF. Complete variable domain (other parts from reference TRBV30 and TRBJ2-4): SQTIHQWPATLVQPVGSPLSLECTVEGTSNPNLYWYRQAAGRGLQLLFYSVGIGQISSEVPQNLSASRPQDRQFILSSKKLLLSDSGFYLCAWSVPLRLAKNIQYFGAGTRLSVL.

The chain employs TRBV6-5 and TRBJ2-7, with 13 bases matching TRBD2. Germline trimming cut 6 bases from V and 4 bases from J; bases unmatched to any gene: 6. The CDR3 runs 15 residues. Germline V gene data show CDR1 as MNHEY and CDR2 as SVGAGI. The CDR3: CASRSGTSGAYEQYF. Here the CDR3 DNA reads TGTGCCAGCAGGTCCGGGACTAGCGGGGCTTACGAGCAGTACTTC.

The chain carries TRBV19 and TRBJ2-7; D perhaps matches TRBD2 (6 bases). The germline V gene has CDR1 LNHDA and CDR2 SQIVND (reference sequence). The CDR3 totals 15 residues. The V end lost 3 bases, the J end lost 7 bases, and 19 bases lay between the germline ends. The CDR3 nucleotides are TGTGCCAGTAGTATGCCGGGGGTGAGGTTCCAAGAGCAGTACTTC. Translating it yields CASSMPGVRFQEQYF. Full variable domain (rest looked up from reference TRBV19 and TRBJ2-7): DGGITQSPKYLFRKEGQNVTLSCEQNLNHDAMYWYRQDPGQGLRLIYYSQIVNDFQKGDIAEGYSVSREKKESFPLTVTSAQKNPTAFYLCASSMPGVRFQEQYFGPGTRLTVT.